Shown below are 22 T cell receptor beta chains from a single sample sequenced in a study of CD8+ T cells in alopecia areata (dated by TCRdb to between 2017 and 2018). The sample's time point, from its label and the paper: baseline before oral tofacitinib. Libraries were prepared through the immunoSEQ multiplex PCR assay. To provide template for TCR sequencing, every sample had RNA extracted and reverse transcribed into cDNA. TCRdb retrieved this table from immuneACCESS and kept in-frame rearrangements only. Not all clones are present; in checked studies, unresolved V genes account for under half, and no reason is known for the remainder. This sample has 200,000 to 250,000 clones in its table, and approximately 61% of those were observed once. Approximately 1.2% of the sample rests with the top ten. The source was CD4+ T cells sorted from blood, collected at week 0. These receptor sequences come from a human donor with alopecia areata.

The chain carries TRBV2 and TRBJ2-3; D might be TRBD1 (6 bases). Trimming removed 6 bases from V and 9 bases from J, with 13 bases in between. CDR1 is SNHLY, CDR2 FYNNEI, per germline. The CDR3 loop spans 12 amino acids. CDR3 loop: CASRVDSQTQYF. The DNA of the CDR3 is TGTGCCAGCAGAGTGGACAGTCAGACGCAGTATTTT.

V gene TRBV18 combines with J gene TRBJ1-3; D may be TRBD1 (5 bases). The CDR3 consists of 17 residues. Germline V lookup: CDR1 KGHSH, CDR2 LQKENI. V lost 0 bases and J lost 1, with 13 bases in between. Here the CDR3 reads CASSPPIGTESGNTIYF. The CDR3 DNA is TGTGCCAGCTCACCACCAATTGGGACGGAATCTGGAAACACCATATATTTT.

V and J are TRBV7-2 and TRBJ2-1; D call uncertain. This CDR3 spans 14 amino acids. Trimming took 2 bases from V and 3 from J, leaving 8 bases between them. Germline V gene sequence: CDR1 SGHTA, CDR2 FQGNSA. The CDR3 DNA reads as TGTGCCAGCAGCTTAAGCAGCCACTACAATGAGCAGTTCTTC. Protein sequence: CASSLSSHYNEQFF.

J is TRBJ1-1 and V is TRBV7-6; D call uncertain. With 0 bases removed from V and 5 bases from J, the gap between germline ends came to 13 bases. The length of the CDR3 is 15 residues. Germline CDR1 SGHVS, CDR2 FNYEAQ. In DNA, the CDR3 is TGTGCCAGCAGCTTAGCGCTCGGGATTGGGACTGAAGCTTTCTTT. Amino acid sequence: CASSLALGIGTEAFF. Combining the CDR3 with reference TRBV7-6 and TRBJ1-1 gives the whole variable domain GAGVSQSPRYKVTKRGQDVALRCDPISGHVSLYWYRQALGQGPEFLTYFNYEAQQDKSGLPNDRFSAERPEGSISTLTIQRTEQRDSAMYRCASSLALGIGTEAFFGQGTRLTVV.

The chain recombines TRBV30 with TRBJ1-5, with D perhaps TRBD1 (5 bases). This CDR3 has 13 amino acids. Trimming removed 3 bases at V and 8 bases at J, with 14 bases between. Germline CDR1 GTSNPN, CDR2 SVGIG (reference sequence). This CDR3 is CAWSGDRGKPQHF. CDR3 DNA: TGTGCCTGGAGCGGGGACCGGGGCAAGCCCCAGCATTTT.

The chain is built from TRBV4-1 and TRBJ2-2; maybe TRBD1 (6 bases). V shed 1 base and J shed 4 bases, with 13 bases lying between them. This CDR3 is 16 amino acids long. CDR1 and CDR2 from the germline V gene are MGHRA and YSYEKL. The CDR3 nucleotides are TGCGCCAGCAGCCAAGCGTCAGGGGCGCTCACCGGGGAGCTGTTTTTT. Translated: CASSQASGALTGELFF.

The chain has TRBV15 and TRBJ2-5, with 8 nucleotides matching TRBD1. Per germline, CDR1 LNHNV and CDR2 YYDKDF (reference sequence). V lost 0 bases, J lost 4 bases, and 10 bases stayed unmatched. This CDR3 contains 17 residues. The CDR3 reads CATSRDVQGAQGETQYF. CDR3 coding DNA: TGTGCCACCAGCAGAGATGTCCAGGGGGCGCAAGGAGAGACCCAGTACTTC.

The V and J genes are TRBV30 and TRBJ2-5, with 9 bases identical to TRBD2. Germline assignment: CDR1 GTSNPN and CDR2 SVGIG (reference sequence). V shed 0 bases and J 7 bases; nucleotides not matched to a gene: 6. This CDR3 is 14 amino acids long. CDR3 region: CAWSVGTSSPTQYF. The CDR3 DNA sequence: TGTGCCTGGAGTGTAGGGACTAGCAGCCCGACCCAGTACTTC.

CDR3 protein: CAWSPYNEQFF. The CDR3 coding sequence is TGTGCCTGGAGTCCTTACAATGAGCAGTTCTTC. This sequence joins TRBV30 and TRBJ2-1; D is uncertain. This CDR3 contains 11 residues. Trimming left V 2 bases short and J 4 bases short, with 3 bases between. The V gene's germline CDR1 is GTSNPN and CDR2 SVGIG (reference sequence).

This clone was counted only a few times. The V call is TRBV30, the J call TRBJ2-7; D remains ambiguous. This CDR3 region has 13 residues. V shed 2 bases and J shed 2 bases, with 10 bases lying between them. Germline lookup yields CDR1 GTSNPN and CDR2 SVGIG (reference sequence). The CDR3 region has the DNA TGTGCCTGGAGTTCGGGCGGCCCCTACGAGCAGTACTTC. Translating gives CAWSSGGPYEQYF.

The rearrangement uses TRBV7-9 and TRBJ2-1; 8 nucleotides align to TRBD2. The junction had 11 bases not matched to a gene; V was cut back by 4 bases and J by 9 bases. The CDR3 is 15 residues long. Germline CDR1 SEHNR, CDR2 FQNEAQ (reference sequence). CDR3 in amino acids: CASSSPGLEFGEQFF. The CDR3 nucleotides are TGTGCCAGCAGCTCCCCGGGACTAGAGTTCGGTGAGCAGTTCTTC.

This chain uses TRBV6-1 with TRBJ1-1; D uncertain. The CDR3 totals 13 residues. Looked up from germline, CDR1 is MNHNS and CDR2 is SASEGT. Trimming removed 4 bases at V and 4 bases at J, with 10 bases between. This chain's CDR3 is CASSVDYTTEAFF. For the CDR3, the DNA is TGTGCCAGCAGTGTCGACTATACCACTGAAGCTTTCTTT.

This clone has only a few counts. This chain uses TRBV29-1 with TRBJ2-5, with D possibly being TRBD2 (6 bases). The germline gives CDR1 SQVTM, CDR2 ANQGSEA. CDR3 length: 15 amino acids. The ends were cut back, 3 bases at V and 5 bases at J, with 19 bases in the middle. The CDR3 protein is CSVEGLGGPRETQYF. Written as DNA, the CDR3 is TGCAGCGTTGAGGGATTGGGAGGTCCTCGGGAGACCCAGTACTTC.

The genes are TRBV15 and TRBJ2-5; D gene uncertain. Germline V gene sequence: CDR1 LNHNV, CDR2 YYDKDF (reference sequence). This CDR3 region has 13 residues. Trimming removed 5 bases at V and 0 bases at J, with 7 bases between. The CDR3 DNA reads TGTGCCACCAGCGGAGTGTACCAAGAGACCCAGTACTTC. Translating it yields CATSGVYQETQYF.

This clone appeared a few times. The V and J genes are TRBV4-2 and TRBJ2-5; TRBD2 aligns across 13 bases. This CDR3 is built from 16 residues. Unmatched junction bases numbered 3, after V lost 3 bases and J lost 2 bases. CDR1 is LGHNA and CDR2 is YNFKEQ in the germline V gene. The DNA of the CDR3 is TGTGCCAGCAGCCAGCGGACTAGCGGGGGACAAGAGACCCAGTACTTC. Translating gives CASSQRTSGGQETQYF.

The J gene is TRBJ2-5, the V gene TRBV10-3; TRBD2 matches at 9 bases. V shed 11 bases and J 5 bases; nucleotides not matched to a gene: 12. This CDR3 contains 14 residues. Germline V gene lookup returns CDR1 ENHRY and CDR2 SYGVKD. Here the CDR3 DNA reads TGTGCCGCGGGGGGGGGACACAGTTCGGAGACCCAGTACTTC. It translates to CAAGGGHSSETQYF.

This clone has only a few counts. This chain connects TRBV5-1 to TRBJ2-1; D gene uncertain. Trimming took 5 bases from V and 6 from J, leaving 12 bases between them. There are 13 residues in the CDR3. Germline V gene lookup returns CDR1 SGHRS and CDR2 YFSETQ. In nucleotides, the CDR3 is TGCGCCAGCAGTTCGTTGCCCGCCAATGAGCAGTTCTTC. This sequence encodes CASSSLPANEQFF.

The rearrangement links TRBV5-1 to TRBJ2-3, with 8 bases that match TRBD2. This CDR3 region has 15 residues. CDR1 SGHRS and CDR2 YFSETQ come from the germline V gene. V lost 1 base, J lost 2 bases, and 3 bases stayed unmatched. In DNA, the CDR3 is TGCGCCAGCAGCTTGAGCGGGGGCTTCACAGATACGCAGTATTTT. Translating gives CASSLSGGFTDTQYF.

The CDR3 coding sequence is TGCGCCAGCAGCCAAGGTACAGCCCTTAATGAAAAACTGTTTTTT. Amino acids: CASSQGTALNEKLFF. This chain uses TRBV4-1 with TRBJ1-4; D not resolved. CDR1 is MGHRA, CDR2 YSYEKL, per germline. The CDR3 totals 15 residues. The ends were cut back, 1 base at V and 4 bases at J, with 10 bases in the middle.

The genes are TRBV29-1 and TRBJ1-2; D is undetermined. V lost 6 bases and J 2 bases, leaving 13 bases between the germline ends. CDR3 length equals 13 residues. Germline-derived CDR1 and CDR2 are SQVTM and ANQGSEA. In DNA, the CDR3 is TGCAGCGTCCTCGGGAGAGGGAACTATGGCTACACCTTC. Its protein product is CSVLGRGNYGYTF.

The chain couples TRBV5-1 to TRBJ1-2; 9 bases line up with TRBD1. The V gene end was trimmed by 4 bases and the J gene end by 7 bases; junction bases not matched to a gene: 14. The CDR3 loop spans 16 amino acids. Germline CDR1 is SGHRS and CDR2 is YFSETQ. This CDR3 is CASSQQGAIGRRGYTF. In nucleotides, the CDR3 is TGCGCCAGCAGCCAACAGGGGGCGATTGGACGACGTGGCTACACCTTC.

J is TRBJ1-1 and V is TRBV30; the D is unclear. Germline assignment: CDR1 GTSNPN and CDR2 SVGIG (reference sequence). The CDR3 consists of 13 residues. The V end lost 5 bases, the J end lost 1 base, and 11 bases lay between the germline ends. The CDR3 DNA follows: TGTGCCTGGGAGAGACAAGGGAACACTGAAGCTTTCTTT. Encoded protein: CAWERQGNTEAFF.